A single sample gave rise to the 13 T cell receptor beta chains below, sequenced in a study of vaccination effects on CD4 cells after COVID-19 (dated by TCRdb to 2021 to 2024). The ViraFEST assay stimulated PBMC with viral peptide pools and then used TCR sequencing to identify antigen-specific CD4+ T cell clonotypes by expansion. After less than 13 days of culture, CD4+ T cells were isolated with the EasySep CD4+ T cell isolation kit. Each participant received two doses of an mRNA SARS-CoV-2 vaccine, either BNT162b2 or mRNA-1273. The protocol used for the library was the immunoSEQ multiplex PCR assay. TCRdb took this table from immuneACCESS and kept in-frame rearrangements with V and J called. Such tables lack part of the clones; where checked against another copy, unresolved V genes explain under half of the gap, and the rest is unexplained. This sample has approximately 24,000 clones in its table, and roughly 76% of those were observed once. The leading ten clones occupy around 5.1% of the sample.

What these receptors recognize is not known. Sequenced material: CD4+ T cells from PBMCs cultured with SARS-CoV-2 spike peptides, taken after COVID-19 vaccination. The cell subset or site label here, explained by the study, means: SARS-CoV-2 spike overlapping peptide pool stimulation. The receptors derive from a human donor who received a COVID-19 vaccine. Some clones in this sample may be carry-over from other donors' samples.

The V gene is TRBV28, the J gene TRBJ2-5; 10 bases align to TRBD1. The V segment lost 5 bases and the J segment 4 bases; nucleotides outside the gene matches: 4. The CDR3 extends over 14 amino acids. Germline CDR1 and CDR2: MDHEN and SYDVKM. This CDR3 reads CASSHRDRGETQYF. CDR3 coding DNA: TGTGCCAGCAGTCACCGGGACAGGGGAGAGACCCAGTACTTC.

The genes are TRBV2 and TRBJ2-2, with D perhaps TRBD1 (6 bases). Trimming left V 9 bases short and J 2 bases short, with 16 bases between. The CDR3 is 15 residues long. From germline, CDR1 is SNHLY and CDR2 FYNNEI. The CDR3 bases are TGTGCCAGTGGACGCCAGGGGTTAAACACCGGGGAGCTGTTTTTT. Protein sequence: CASGRQGLNTGELFF.

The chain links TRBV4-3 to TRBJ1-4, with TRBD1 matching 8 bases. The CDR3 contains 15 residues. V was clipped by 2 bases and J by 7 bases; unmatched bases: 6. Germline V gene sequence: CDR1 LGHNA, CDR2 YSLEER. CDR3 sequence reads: CASSQPGQEREKLFF. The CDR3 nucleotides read TGCGCCAGCAGCCAACCGGGACAGGAGCGTGAAAAACTGTTTTTT.

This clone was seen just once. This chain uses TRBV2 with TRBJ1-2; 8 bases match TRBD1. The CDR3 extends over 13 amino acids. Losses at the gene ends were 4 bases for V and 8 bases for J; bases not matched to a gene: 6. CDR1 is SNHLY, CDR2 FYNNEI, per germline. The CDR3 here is CASSVGQGGGYTF. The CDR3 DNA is TGTGCCAGCAGTGTAGGACAGGGAGGAGGCTACACCTTC.

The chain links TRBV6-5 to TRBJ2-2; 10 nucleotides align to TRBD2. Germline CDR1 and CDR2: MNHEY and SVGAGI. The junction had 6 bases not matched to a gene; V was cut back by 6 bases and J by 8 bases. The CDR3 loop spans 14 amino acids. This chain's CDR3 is CASRVAGGSGELFF. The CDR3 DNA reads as TGTGCCAGCAGGGTAGCGGGGGGTTCTGGGGAGCTGTTTTTT.

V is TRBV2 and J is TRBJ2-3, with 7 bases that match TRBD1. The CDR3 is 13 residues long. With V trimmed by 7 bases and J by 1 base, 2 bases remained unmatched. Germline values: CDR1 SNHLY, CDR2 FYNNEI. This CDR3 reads CASNGQGTDTQYF. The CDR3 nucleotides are TGTGCCAGCAATGGACAGGGCACAGATACGCAGTATTTT.

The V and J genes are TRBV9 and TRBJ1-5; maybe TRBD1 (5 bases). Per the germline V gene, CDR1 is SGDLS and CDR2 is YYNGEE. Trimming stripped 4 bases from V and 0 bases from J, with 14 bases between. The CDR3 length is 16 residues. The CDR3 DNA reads TGTGCCAGCAGCCGTGGGGCGTTTGATAGCAATCAGCCCCAGCATTTT. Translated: CASSRGAFDSNQPQHF.

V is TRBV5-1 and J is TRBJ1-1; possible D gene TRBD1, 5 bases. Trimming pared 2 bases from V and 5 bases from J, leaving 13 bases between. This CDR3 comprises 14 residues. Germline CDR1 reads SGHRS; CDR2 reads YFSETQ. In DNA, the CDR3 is TGCGCCAGCAGCTTAAATGTAGGGGTTACTGAAGCTTTCTTT. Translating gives CASSLNVGVTEAFF. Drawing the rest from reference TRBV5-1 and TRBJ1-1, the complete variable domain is KAGVTQTPRYLIKTRGQQVTLSCSPISGHRSVSWYQQTPGQGLQFLFEYFSETQRNKGNFPGRFSGRQFSNSRSEMNVSTLELGDSALYLCASSLNVGVTEAFFGQGTRLTVV.

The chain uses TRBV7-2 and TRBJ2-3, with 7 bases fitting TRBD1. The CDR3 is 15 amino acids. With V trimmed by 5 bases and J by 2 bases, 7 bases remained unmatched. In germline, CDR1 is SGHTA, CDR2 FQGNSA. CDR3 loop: CASSRGQPDTDTQYF. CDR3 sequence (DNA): TGTGCCAGCAGCCGGGGACAGCCGGACACAGATACGCAGTATTTT.

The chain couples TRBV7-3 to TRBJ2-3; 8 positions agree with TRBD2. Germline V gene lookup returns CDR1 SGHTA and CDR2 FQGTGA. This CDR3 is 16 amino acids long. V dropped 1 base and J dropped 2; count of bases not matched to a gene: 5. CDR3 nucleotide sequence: TGTGCCAGCAGCTTAAGAGGCGGGGGGATCACAGATACGCAGTATTTT. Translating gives CASSLRGGGITDTQYF.

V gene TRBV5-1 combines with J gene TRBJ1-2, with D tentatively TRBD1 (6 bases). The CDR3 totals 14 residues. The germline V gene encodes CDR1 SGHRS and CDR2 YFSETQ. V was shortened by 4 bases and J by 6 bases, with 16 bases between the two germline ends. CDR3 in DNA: TGCGCCAGCAGCCTAGGACAGACCTGGGATGGCTACACCTTC. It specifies CASSLGQTWDGYTF. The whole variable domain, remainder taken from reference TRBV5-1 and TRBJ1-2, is KAGVTQTPRYLIKTRGQQVTLSCSPISGHRSVSWYQQTPGQGLQFLFEYFSETQRNKGNFPGRFSGRQFSNSRSEMNVSTLELGDSALYLCASSLGQTWDGYTFGSGTRLTVV.

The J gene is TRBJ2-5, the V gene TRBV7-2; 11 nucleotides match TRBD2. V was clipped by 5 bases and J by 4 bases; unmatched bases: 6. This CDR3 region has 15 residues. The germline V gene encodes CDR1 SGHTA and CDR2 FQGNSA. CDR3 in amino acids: CASSRSGGALETQYF. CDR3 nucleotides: TGTGCCAGCAGCCGTAGCGGGGGGGCCTTAGAGACCCAGTACTTC.

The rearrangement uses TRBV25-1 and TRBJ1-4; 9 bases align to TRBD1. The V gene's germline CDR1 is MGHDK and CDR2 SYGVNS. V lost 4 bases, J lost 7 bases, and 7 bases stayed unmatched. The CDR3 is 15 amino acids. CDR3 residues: CASSVRDRAREKLFF. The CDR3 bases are TGTGCCAGCAGTGTAAGGGACAGGGCCCGTGAAAAACTGTTTTTT.